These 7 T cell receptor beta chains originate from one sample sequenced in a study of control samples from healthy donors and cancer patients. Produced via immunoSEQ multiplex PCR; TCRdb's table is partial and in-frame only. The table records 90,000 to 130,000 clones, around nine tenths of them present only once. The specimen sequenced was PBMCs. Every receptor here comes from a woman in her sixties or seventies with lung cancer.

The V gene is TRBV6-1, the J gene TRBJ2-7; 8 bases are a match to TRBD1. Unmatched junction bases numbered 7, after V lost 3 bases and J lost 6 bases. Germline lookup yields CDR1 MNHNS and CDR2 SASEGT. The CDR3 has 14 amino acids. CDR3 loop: CASSDWTGFPEQYF. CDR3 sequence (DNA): TGTGCCAGCAGTGATTGGACAGGGTTTCCCGAGCAGTACTTC.

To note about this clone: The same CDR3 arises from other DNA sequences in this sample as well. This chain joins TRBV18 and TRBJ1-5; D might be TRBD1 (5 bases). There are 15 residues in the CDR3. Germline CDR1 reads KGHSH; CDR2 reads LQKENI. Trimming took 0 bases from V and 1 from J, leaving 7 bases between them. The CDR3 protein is CASSPPGVSNQPQHF. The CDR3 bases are TGTGCCAGCTCACCACCAGGGGTAAGCAATCAGCCCCAGCATTTT.

DNA for the CDR3: TGTGCCAGCAGCCCTACACCCGTTGGTAATTCACCCCTCCACTTT. This translates into CASSPTPVGNSPLHF. This rearrangement joins TRBV11-3 to TRBJ1-6; D remains ambiguous. This CDR3 comprises 15 residues. Germline loops: CDR1 SGHNT, CDR2 YENEEA. V gave up 5 bases and J gave up 6 bases, with 14 bases separating them. The whole variable domain, remainder taken from reference TRBV11-3 and TRBJ1-6, is EAGVVQSPRYKIIEKKQPVAFWCNPISGHNTLYWYLQNLGQGPELLIRYENEEAVDDSQLPKDRFSAERLKGVDSTLKIQPAELGDSAVYLCASSPTPVGNSPLHFGNGTRLTVT.

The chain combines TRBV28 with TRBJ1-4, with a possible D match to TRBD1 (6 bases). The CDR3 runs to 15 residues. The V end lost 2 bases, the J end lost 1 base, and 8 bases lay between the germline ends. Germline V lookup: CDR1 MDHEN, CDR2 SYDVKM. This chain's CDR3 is CASSLRGVTNEKLFF. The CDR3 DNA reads TGTGCCAGCAGTTTAAGGGGGGTAACTAATGAAAAACTGTTTTTT.

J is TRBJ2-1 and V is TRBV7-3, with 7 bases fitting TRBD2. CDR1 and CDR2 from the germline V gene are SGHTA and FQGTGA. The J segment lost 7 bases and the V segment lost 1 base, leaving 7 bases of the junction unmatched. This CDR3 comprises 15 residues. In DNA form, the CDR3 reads TGTGCCAGCAGCTTAAGTGGCGGGAGAAGTAATGAGCAGTTCTTC. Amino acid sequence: CASSLSGGRSNEQFF.

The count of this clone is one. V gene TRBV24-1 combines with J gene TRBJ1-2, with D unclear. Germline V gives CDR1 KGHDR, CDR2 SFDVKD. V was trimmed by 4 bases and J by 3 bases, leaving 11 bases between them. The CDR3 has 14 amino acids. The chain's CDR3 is CATSDGSLDYGYTF. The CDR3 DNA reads TGTGCCACCAGTGACGGGAGCCTAGACTATGGCTACACCTTC.

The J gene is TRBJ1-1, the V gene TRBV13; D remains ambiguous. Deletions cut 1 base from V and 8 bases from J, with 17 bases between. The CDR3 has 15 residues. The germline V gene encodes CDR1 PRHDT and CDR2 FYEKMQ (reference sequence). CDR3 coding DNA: TGTGCCAGCAGCTTAGTTCCCACCCGCCTCGAGGAAGCTTTCTTT. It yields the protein CASSLVPTRLEEAFF.